This T cell receptor (beta chain) was recorded in a study of blood T cells in healthy people across ages. Study details: About one barcoded TCR beta cDNA was captured per two T cells. Study results and limitations: Getting older went along with TCR beta diversity per million T cells dropping roughly linearly.

PCR was performed a second time for about 6 to 11 cycles using a sample-barcoded 5' primer and a J-beta primer mix. In TCRdb, the 5' RACE reads were re-called with MiXCR into one record per CDR3 protein. This sample has hundreds of thousands of distinct CDR3 sequences, with over 40% found just once. A word on this clonotype: What it binds is unknown.

This CDR3 region has 17 residues. The V end was cut by 5 bases, the J end by 2 bases, with 19 bases between. Germline V lookup: CDR1 SGHVS, CDR2 FNYEAQ. Peripheral blood was drawn, around 9.3 milliliters per donor. At least 5 micrograms of total RNA were extracted per sample. Sequenced material: blood. This clonotype originated in a woman of 80 years or more in good health. V and J are TRBV7-6 and TRBJ1-5; weak D call: TRBD1 (5 bases). The CDR3 spells CASSTLKGTLGNQPQHF. The CDR3 coding sequence is TGTGCCAGCAGCACCTTGAAGGGGACTTTGGGCAATCAGCCCCAGCATTTT. The full variable domain, completed using reference TRBV7-6 and TRBJ1-5, is GAGVSQSPRYKVTKRGQDVALRCDPISGHVSLYWYRQALGQGPEFLTYFNYEAQQDKSGLPNDRFSAERPEGSISTLTIQRTEQRDSAMYRCASSTLKGTLGNQPQHFGDGTRLSIL.